The 30 T cell receptor beta chains below were found in one sample sequenced in a study of blood T cell repertoires in COVID-19. The repertoire was sequenced with immunoSEQ multiplex PCR; TCRdb's copy has only in-frame clones and lacks some. The sample yields nearly 300,000 clones, approximately 88% seen once. Sequencing was carried out using peripheral blood. The receptors here all came from a woman aged 25 to 39 who had recovered from COVID-19.

This clone was counted only a few times. This rearrangement joins TRBV5-4 to TRBJ1-1, with 10 bases matching TRBD1. V gave up 2 bases and J gave up 0 bases; unmatched junction bases: 7. This CDR3 has 17 residues. Germline CDR1 SGHNT, CDR2 YYREEE (reference sequence). The CDR3 DNA reads as TGTGCCAGCAGCTTACCTTCGGGACAGGGGATGAACACTGAAGCTTTCTTT. It encodes CASSLPSGQGMNTEAFF.

The chain combines TRBV7-9 with TRBJ2-1; D might be TRBD2 (6 bases). Germline V gene lookup returns CDR1 SEHNR and CDR2 FQNEAQ (reference sequence). Trimming took off 6 bases at V and 10 bases at J, with 13 bases between the two ends. The length of the CDR3 is 12 residues. CDR3 nucleotides: TGTGCCAGCAGGTGGGGGGATAACGAGCAGTTCTTC. Amino acids: CASRWGDNEQFF.

The genes are TRBV4-3 and TRBJ2-1; TRBD2 matches 8 bases. The V and J ends lost 0 bases and 3 bases, in that order; junction bases with no gene match: 10. The V gene's germline CDR1 is LGHNA and CDR2 YSLEER. The CDR3 is 18 amino acids. The CDR3 region is CASSQDVRAGDIYNEQFF. CDR3 bases: TGCGCCAGCAGCCAAGACGTACGAGCGGGGGACATCTACAATGAGCAGTTCTTC.

The chain uses TRBV5-1 and TRBJ2-5; D is possibly TRBD2 (6 bases). The CDR3 extends over 14 amino acids. The germline gives CDR1 SGHRS, CDR2 YFSETQ. V gave up 7 bases and J gave up 3 bases, with 16 bases separating them. CDR3 bases: TGCGCCAGCGCCAGGGCTAGCGAGGAAGAGACCCAGTACTTC. The encoded protein is CASARASEEETQYF.

The chain is built from TRBV18 and TRBJ2-1, with D maybe TRBD2 (6 bases). V was clipped by 5 bases and J by 4 bases, with 21 bases between them. CDR3 length: 17 residues. Germline V CDR1 and CDR2: KGHSH, LQKENI. The CDR3 region is CASSTRTGTHGYNEQFF. CDR3 DNA sequence: TGTGCCAGCTCAACACGAACCGGGACTCATGGATACAATGAGCAGTTCTTC.

The gene calls are TRBV5-8 and TRBJ1-5; TRBD1 aligns across 9 bases. The CDR3 has 14 amino acids. CDR1 and CDR2 (germline): SGHTS, YDEGEE. The V and J ends lost 4 bases and 4 bases, in that order; junction bases with no gene match: 3. CDR3 sequence: CASSKGTGNQPQHF. The CDR3 bases are TGTGCCAGCAGCAAGGGGACAGGGAATCAGCCCCAGCATTTT.

CDR3 DNA: TGTGCCATCAACCAGGGGGTTATTTCACCCCTCCACTTT. Translating gives CAINQGVISPLHF. V gene TRBV10-3 combines with J gene TRBJ1-6; 7 bases match TRBD1. This CDR3 is built from 13 residues. Germline-derived CDR1 and CDR2 are ENHRY and SYGVKD. The junction had 6 bases not matched to a gene; V was cut back by 7 bases and J by 9 bases.

The chain recombines TRBV6-6 with TRBJ2-1; 9 nucleotides agree with TRBD1. The CDR3 spans 16 residues. The V segment lost 6 bases and the J segment 7 bases; nucleotides outside the gene matches: 13. Germline CDR1 MNHNY, CDR2 SVGAGI (reference sequence). CDR3 region: CASRGTAGQGRNEQFF. The CDR3, as DNA: TGTGCCAGCAGAGGAACGGCGGGACAGGGTAGGAATGAGCAGTTCTTC.

The chain has TRBV3-1 (or the pseudogene TRBV3-2) and TRBJ2-3; 11 bases line up with TRBD2. V trimming: 4 bases; J trimming: 4 bases; junction bases outside the gene matches: 4. Germline-derived CDR1 and CDR2 are LGHDT and YNNKEL (reference sequence). This CDR3 spans 15 amino acids. In DNA form, the CDR3 reads TGTGCCAGCAGCCCACTTAGCGGGGGGGCAGATACGCAGTATTTT. Encoded protein: CASSPLSGGADTQYF.

This clone occurred a few times. This rearrangement joins TRBV10-3 to TRBJ1-2; D may be TRBD1 (6 bases). Germline lookup yields CDR1 ENHRY and CDR2 SYGVKD. Between the trimmed V and J ends, which lost 8 bases and 1 base, there was a span of 11 bases. CDR3 length equals 13 residues. The CDR3 DNA reads as TGTGCCATCGGAAGGGGGGGTAACTATGGCTACACCTTC. Translating gives CAIGRGGNYGYTF.

This chain joins TRBV4-2 and TRBJ2-2; D is unclear. The CDR3 is 16 amino acids. The V end lost 1 base, the J end lost 6 bases, and 15 bases lay between the germline ends. In germline, CDR1 is LGHNA, CDR2 YNFKEQ. CDR3 in DNA: TGTGCCAGCAGCCAAGTATCGAGGCGAGAGGCCGGGGAGCTGTTTTTT. Its translation: CASSQVSRREAGELFF.

This clone appeared once. The chain couples TRBV2 to TRBJ1-3; D call uncertain. V shed 3 bases and J shed 3 bases, with 9 bases lying between them. Germline-derived CDR1 and CDR2 are SNHLY and FYNNEI. The CDR3 is 14 amino acids. The CDR3 spells CASSDRSFGNTIYF. CDR3 sequence (DNA): TGTGCCAGCAGTGATCGGAGCTTTGGAAACACCATATATTTT.

The chain recombines TRBV7-6 with TRBJ1-5, with a tentative D call TRBD1 (5 bases). This CDR3 has 15 amino acids. Trimming cost V 4 bases and J 5 bases, with 15 bases left between them. Germline lookup yields CDR1 SGHVS and CDR2 FNYEAQ. The CDR3 nucleotides read TGTGCCAGCAGCTCAGGGACGGGGGGGGATCAGCCCCAGCATTTT. This sequence encodes CASSSGTGGDQPQHF. Drawing the rest from reference TRBV7-6 and TRBJ1-5, the complete variable domain is GAGVSQSPRYKVTKRGQDVALRCDPISGHVSLYWYRQALGQGPEFLTYFNYEAQQDKSGLPNDRFSAERPEGSISTLTIQRTEQRDSAMYRCASSSGTGGDQPQHFGDGTRLSIL.

V usage is TRBV20-1 and J usage is TRBJ2-1, with 11 bases aligning to TRBD2. V was clipped by 3 bases and J by 6 bases; unmatched bases: 4. The CDR3 totals 14 residues. CDR1 and CDR2 (germline): DFQATT, SNEGSKA (reference sequence). CDR3 residues: CSASNSGGANEQFF. CDR3 nucleotide sequence: TGCAGTGCTAGTAATAGCGGGGGGGCCAATGAGCAGTTCTTC.

V usage is TRBV21-1 and J usage is TRBJ1-2; whether TRBD1, the table's D call, matches the DNA was not checked. TRBV21-1 is given as a pseudogene. The CDR3 consists of 18 residues. CDR3: CASSKGFTLSDRAYGYTF. Here the CDR3 DNA reads TGTGCCAGCAGCAAAGGGTTCACGTTGTCGGACAGGGCCTATGGCTACACCTTC.

This clone was counted a single time. The chain employs TRBV7-8 and TRBJ1-2, with D uncertain. From germline, CDR1 is SGHVS and CDR2 FQNEAQ. This CDR3 has 14 amino acids. Trimming pared 1 base from V and 3 bases from J, leaving 9 bases between. The CDR3 loop reads CASSLEAAHYGYTF. The CDR3 nucleotides are TGTGCCAGCAGCTTAGAGGCGGCCCACTATGGCTACACCTTC. The whole variable domain, remainder taken from reference TRBV7-8 and TRBJ1-2, is GAGVSQSPRYKVAKRGQDVALRCDPISGHVSLFWYQQALGQGPEFLTYFQNEAQLDKSGLPSDRFFAERPEGSVSTLKIQRTQQEDSAVYLCASSLEAAHYGYTFGSGTRLTVV.

There are a few counts of this clone. The gene calls are TRBV5-4 and TRBJ1-3; D is unclear. The CDR3 sequence is 15 residues long. The V gene lost 4 bases and the J gene lost 2 bases, with 13 bases spanning the gap. CDR1 SGHNT and CDR2 YYREEE come from the germline V gene (reference sequence). In DNA, the CDR3 is TGTGCCAGCAGCCAAGACGGGGATCCTGGAAACACCATATATTTT. The encoded protein is CASSQDGDPGNTIYF.

V and J are TRBV28 and TRBJ2-3; D possibly corresponds to TRBD2 (5 bases). CDR1 is MDHEN, CDR2 SYDVKM, per germline. With 4 bases removed from V and 4 bases from J, the gap between germline ends came to 18 bases. The CDR3 spans 16 residues. CDR3: CASSSLGAVLADTQYF. The CDR3 bases are TGTGCCAGCAGTTCTCTGGGAGCGGTTTTGGCAGATACGCAGTATTTT. The full variable domain, completed using reference TRBV28 and TRBJ2-3, is DVKVTQSSRYLVKRTGEKVFLECVQDMDHENMFWYRQDPGLGLRLIYFSYDVKMKEKGDIPEGYSVSREKKERFSLILESASTNQTSMYLCASSSLGAVLADTQYFGPGTRLTVL.

The rearrangement links TRBV3-1 (or the pseudogene TRBV3-2) to TRBJ1-1, with no clear D. The V and J ends lost 0 bases and 9 bases respectively, with 11 bases between them. This CDR3 has 13 residues. Germline CDR1 reads LGHDT; CDR2 reads YNNKEL (reference sequence). For the CDR3, the DNA is TGTGCCAGCAGCCAAGATGCGGAGACCCAAGCTTTCTTT. Translating gives CASSQDAETQAFF.

The chain is built from TRBV29-1 and TRBJ2-7; D is possibly TRBD1 (5 bases). There are 12 residues in the CDR3. V lost 4 bases, J lost 1 base, and 8 bases lay in between. CDR1 is SQVTM, CDR2 ANQGSEA, per germline. The CDR3 sequence is CSVVAGSYEQYF. The CDR3 DNA reads as TGCAGCGTTGTGGCAGGGTCCTACGAGCAGTACTTC.

This chain joins TRBV19 and TRBJ1-5; TRBD1 might be the D (6 bases). Per the germline V gene, CDR1 is LNHDA and CDR2 is SQIVND (reference sequence). V was trimmed by 1 base and J by 5 bases, leaving 6 bases between them. The CDR3 spans 13 residues. CDR3 region: CASSIAGDQPQHF. The CDR3 bases are TGTGCCAGTAGTATAGCAGGGGATCAGCCCCAGCATTTT.

This clone occurred a few times. The chain recombines TRBV18 with TRBJ2-7; D is possibly TRBD2 (5 bases). Germline CDR1 and CDR2: KGHSH and LQKENI. V gave up 3 bases and J gave up 2 bases, with 8 bases separating them. The CDR3 length is 13 residues. As DNA, the CDR3 is TGTGCCAGCTCACCCCGAGGGCCCTACGAGCAGTACTTC. This encodes CASSPRGPYEQYF. Combining the CDR3 with reference TRBV18 and TRBJ2-7 gives the whole variable domain NAGVMQNPRHLVRRRGQEARLRCSPMKGHSHVYWYRQLPEEGLKFMVYLQKENIIDESGMPKERFSAEFPKEGPSILRIQQVVRGDSAAYFCASSPRGPYEQYFGPGTRLTVT.

The rearrangement uses TRBV19 and TRBJ1-6; 8 bases are a match to TRBD1. The junction had 3 bases not matched to a gene; V was cut back by 5 bases and J by 3 bases. The CDR3 is 15 amino acids. Germline CDR1 is LNHDA and CDR2 is SQIVND (reference sequence). The CDR3 DNA sequence: TGTGCCAGTAGTGCGGGGACAGGCTATAATTCACCCCTCCACTTT. It yields the protein CASSAGTGYNSPLHF.

The V call is TRBV30, the J call TRBJ1-4; perhaps TRBD1 as D (5 bases). V was cut by 3 bases and J by 2 bases, with 7 bases left in between. This CDR3 contains 13 residues. Germline V lookup: CDR1 GTSNPN, CDR2 SVGIG (reference sequence). DNA for the CDR3: TGTGCCTGGAGGGACACCACTAATGAAAAACTGTTTTTT. It yields the protein CAWRDTTNEKLFF.

The chain combines TRBV5-1 with TRBJ2-7, with TRBD2 matching 7 bases. Germline lookup yields CDR1 SGHRS and CDR2 YFSETQ. The CDR3 length is 15 residues. Germline trimming cut 2 bases from V and 1 base from J; bases unmatched to any gene: 6. CDR3: CASSLKAGVSYEQYF. The DNA for the CDR3 is TGCGCCAGCAGCTTAAAGGCGGGGGTGTCCTACGAGCAGTACTTC.

This sequence joins TRBV18 and TRBJ2-1, with TRBD2 as a possible D gene (5 bases). The CDR3 loop spans 15 amino acids. CDR1 and CDR2 from the germline V gene are KGHSH and LQKENI. V lost 4 bases and J 0 bases, leaving 10 bases between the germline ends. For the CDR3, the DNA is TGTGCCAGCTCACAAGCAGCGGACTCCTACAATGAGCAGTTCTTC. It is translated as CASSQAADSYNEQFF.

This clone was observed a few times. The V and J genes are TRBV4-2 and TRBJ2-3; 9 bases line up with TRBD2. Per germline, CDR1 LGHNA and CDR2 YNFKEQ. The CDR3 is made up of 18 amino acids. Germline trimming cut 1 base from V and 2 bases from J; bases unmatched to any gene: 10. The CDR3 protein is CASSQGRVSGGFTDTQYF. The CDR3 DNA reads TGTGCCAGCAGCCAAGGGCGGGTGAGCGGGGGGTTCACAGATACGCAGTATTTT.

The chain combines TRBV24-1 with TRBJ1-1, with a weak D call TRBD1 (6 bases). CDR1 and CDR2 from the germline V gene are KGHDR and SFDVKD. V gave up 9 bases and J gave up 7 bases, with 14 bases separating them. This CDR3 region has 12 residues. CDR3 coding DNA: TGTGCCACCTTAACGGCAGGGGTTGAAGCTTTCTTT. It encodes CATLTAGVEAFF.

The V gene is TRBV19, the J gene TRBJ1-4, with 7 bases lining up with TRBD1. Trimming cost V 5 bases and J 7 bases; bases outside gene matches: 4. Germline V CDR1 and CDR2: LNHDA, SQIVND (reference sequence). The CDR3 contains 13 residues. CDR3 sequence (DNA): TGTGCCAGTAGTGGCCGGGACAGTGAAAAACTGTTTTTT. This encodes CASSGRDSEKLFF.

The genes are TRBV4-2 and TRBJ2-1, with TRBD2 matching over 13 bases. CDR1 and CDR2 (germline): LGHNA, YNFKEQ. The junction had 11 bases not matched to a gene; V was cut back by 0 bases and J by 0 bases. The CDR3 spans 21 residues. The CDR3 sequence is CASSQDPRLAGGLSSYNEQFF. The CDR3 nucleotides are TGTGCCAGCAGCCAAGATCCTAGACTAGCGGGGGGATTAAGCTCCTACAATGAGCAGTTCTTC.